The 17 T cell receptor beta chains below were found in one sample sequenced in a study of cytomegalovirus exposure and HLA in healthy donors. With 60 Vbeta and 13 Jbeta primers, the PCR was carried out. Sequencing used immunoSEQ multiplex PCR; TCRdb keeps in-frame clones, though not all of them. The sample gives over 150,000 clones, more than 85% of which show up once; less than 0.3% is in the top ten. Sequencing input: PBMCs. Source of these receptors: a girl under two years old in good health and CMV-seronegative.

The chain employs TRBV18 and TRBJ2-7, with a possible D match to TRBD1 (6 bases). Per germline, CDR1 KGHSH and CDR2 LQKENI. The germline V and J ends were trimmed by 2 bases and 3 bases, with 11 bases remaining between them. The CDR3 totals 14 residues. CDR3 nucleotides: TGTGCCAGCTCACCAAGAACAGGGTTCTACGAGCAGTACTTC. Its protein product is CASSPRTGFYEQYF.

V and J are TRBV25-1 and TRBJ1-4, with a possible D match to TRBD1 (6 bases). V gave up 8 bases and J gave up 0 bases, with 10 bases separating them. This CDR3 is built from 14 residues. Germline CDR1 is MGHDK and CDR2 is SYGVNS. The CDR3 sequence is CASGDITTNEKLFF. Here the CDR3 DNA reads TGTGCCAGCGGGGACATCACAACTAATGAAAAACTGTTTTTT.

This clone was observed a single time. The J gene is TRBJ1-1, the V gene TRBV6-5; D uncertain. This CDR3 spans 15 amino acids. Germline CDR1 and CDR2: MNHEY and SVGAGI. With 0 bases removed from V and 1 base from J, the gap between germline ends came to 9 bases. The CDR3: CASSYSETKNTEAFF. In DNA form, the CDR3 reads TGTGCCAGCAGTTACTCCGAGACAAAGAACACTGAAGCTTTCTTT.

This clone was seen only a few times. The J gene is TRBJ2-7, the V gene TRBV19; maybe TRBD2 (6 bases). Germline assignment: CDR1 LNHDA and CDR2 SQIVND (reference sequence). The CDR3 spans 14 residues. V was trimmed by 0 bases and J by 3 bases, leaving 9 bases between them. The CDR3 region has the DNA TGTGCCAGTAGTATAGAGGTTAGCGGCTACGAGCAGTACTTC. Its translation is CASSIEVSGYEQYF.

Note on this clone: The identical CDR3 is also encoded by other nucleotide sequences in the sample. V usage is TRBV5-1 and J usage is TRBJ2-7; TRBD1 matches at 8 bases. The V gene end was trimmed by 4 bases and the J gene end by 1 base; junction bases not matched to a gene: 7. CDR1 SGHRS and CDR2 YFSETQ come from the germline V gene. This CDR3 is 15 amino acids long. This CDR3 reads CASSLGQGVSYEQYF. The CDR3 DNA follows: TGCGCCAGCAGCCTCGGACAGGGAGTGTCCTACGAGCAGTACTTC.

V and J are TRBV27 and TRBJ1-5; TRBD1 matches at 8 bases. After removal of 5 bases from V and 2 bases from J, the junction contained 11 bases not matched to a gene. Germline V gene data show CDR1 as MNHEY and CDR2 as SMNVEV (reference sequence). This CDR3 spans 17 amino acids. CDR3 sequence: CASSPFYRGGGNQPQHF. CDR3 coding DNA: TGTGCCAGCAGTCCTTTCTACAGGGGGGGCGGCAATCAGCCCCAGCATTTT.

V gene TRBV9 combines with J gene TRBJ2-7; the match to TRBD2 covers 9 bases. The J segment lost 2 bases and the V segment lost 0 bases, leaving 6 bases of the junction unmatched. Germline V lookup: CDR1 SGDLS, CDR2 YYNGEE. This CDR3 spans 16 amino acids. For the CDR3, the DNA is TGTGCCAGCAGCGTAGAGGCAGCGGGAGGCGCCTACGAGCAGTACTTC. Encoded protein: CASSVEAAGGAYEQYF.

The rearrangement uses TRBV19 and TRBJ1-5; a possible D gene is TRBD1 (5 bases). In germline, CDR1 is LNHDA, CDR2 SQIVND (reference sequence). The CDR3 spans 15 residues. V was shortened by 3 bases and J by 0 bases, with 9 bases between the two germline ends. CDR3 sequence reads: CASSMGLYSNQPQHF. DNA of the CDR3: TGTGCCAGTAGTATGGGACTCTATAGCAATCAGCCCCAGCATTTT. Full variable domain (rest looked up from reference TRBV19 and TRBJ1-5): DGGITQSPKYLFRKEGQNVTLSCEQNLNHDAMYWYRQDPGQGLRLIYYSQIVNDFQKGDIAEGYSVSREKKESFPLTVTSAQKNPTAFYLCASSMGLYSNQPQHFGDGTRLSIL.

This clone was seen only a few times. The V gene is TRBV6-1, the J gene TRBJ1-1; no clear D. Germline V gives CDR1 MNHNS, CDR2 SASEGT. The CDR3 covers 15 residues. Trimming removed 1 base from V and 1 base from J, with 10 bases in between. The CDR3 loop is CASSEGLGRNTEAFF. CDR3 in DNA: TGTGCCAGCAGTGAAGGGTTGGGGAGGAACACTGAAGCTTTCTTT.

This chain uses TRBV7-8 with TRBJ1-1; a possible D gene is TRBD1 (5 bases). The V and J ends lost 0 bases and 7 bases respectively, with 12 bases between them. Germline V gene lookup returns CDR1 SGHVS and CDR2 FQNEAQ. This CDR3 comprises 14 residues. This chain's CDR3 is CASSLAGRAIEAFF. CDR3 DNA: TGTGCCAGCAGCTTAGCGGGCAGGGCGATTGAAGCTTTCTTT.

The chain has TRBV6-5 and TRBJ2-7; TRBD1 is a possible D gene (6 bases). Germline loops: CDR1 MNHEY, CDR2 SVGAGI. This CDR3 region has 15 residues. The V end was cut by 6 bases, the J end by 0 bases, with 15 bases between. CDR3 sequence reads: CASRPPGDNSYEQYF. The CDR3 DNA is TGTGCCAGCAGGCCACCAGGGGACAACTCCTACGAGCAGTACTTC.

This chain connects TRBV11-2 to TRBJ1-6; D perhaps matches TRBD1 (5 bases). The germline CDR1 and CDR2 sequences are SGHAT and FQNNGV. The CDR3 totals 16 residues. The V and J ends lost 2 bases and 0 bases respectively, with 8 bases between them. The CDR3 DNA is TGTGCCAGCAGCTTACGGACAAACTCCTATAATTCACCCCTCCACTTT. This gives the protein CASSLRTNSYNSPLHF.

This rearrangement joins TRBV9 to TRBJ1-2; D possibly corresponds to TRBD1 (5 bases). CDR1 is SGDLS, CDR2 YYNGEE, per germline. The CDR3 is made up of 14 amino acids. The V gene lost 0 bases and the J gene lost 8 bases, with 14 bases spanning the gap. Here the CDR3 DNA reads TGTGCCAGCAGCGTAGACATCAGACGGGGGGGCTACACCTTC. Encoded protein: CASSVDIRRGGYTF.

V usage is TRBV19 and J usage is TRBJ2-1, with a possible D match to TRBD1 (6 bases). CDR1 is LNHDA, CDR2 SQIVND, per germline (reference sequence). CDR3 length: 16 amino acids. With 2 bases removed from V and 0 bases from J, the gap between germline ends came to 11 bases. The CDR3 region has the DNA TGTGCCAGTAGTATACAGGGGCTTAGCTCCTACAATGAGCAGTTCTTC. Protein: CASSIQGLSSYNEQFF.

This chain connects TRBV5-1 to TRBJ2-2; 10 bases agree with TRBD2. J lost 1 base, V lost 0 bases, and 0 bases had no gene match. The germline gives CDR1 SGHRS, CDR2 YFSETQ. CDR3 size: 16 residues. The CDR3 region has the DNA TGCGCCAGCAGCTTGGTAGCGGGAGGGAACACCGGGGAGCTGTTTTTT. Translating gives CASSLVAGGNTGELFF.

This clone occurred once. The chain links TRBV6-1 to TRBJ1-6; no clear D gene. The germline V gene encodes CDR1 MNHNS and CDR2 SASEGT. The CDR3 runs 18 residues. V gave up 2 bases and J gave up 9 bases, with 23 bases separating them. The CDR3 loop is CASSELAIEAGVSSPLHF. CDR3 nucleotide sequence: TGTGCCAGCAGTGAATTGGCGATAGAGGCGGGAGTGAGTTCACCCCTCCACTTT.

The chain carries TRBV4-2 and TRBJ1-1; tentative D call: TRBD1 (5 bases). V was pared by 0 bases and J by 3 bases, with 14 bases between. Germline assignment: CDR1 LGHNA and CDR2 YNFKEQ. The CDR3 covers 16 residues. CDR3 region: CASSQEGEGVDTEAFF. As DNA, the CDR3 is TGTGCCAGCAGCCAAGAAGGTGAAGGGGTGGACACTGAAGCTTTCTTT.